The present T cell receptor beta chain was sequenced within a study of control samples from healthy donors and cancer patients. Repertoires were generated with immunoSEQ multiplex PCR, while TCRdb's copy carries only in-frame clones and drops some. The sample contains 120,000 to 150,000 clones, 75% to 90% of which appear only once. The specimen was blood. The sequence was obtained from a man younger than 40 in good health.

The CDR3 here is CASSVSQGAMDEQYF. The CDR3 region has the DNA TGTGCCAGCAGCGTATCACAGGGGGCGATGGACGAGCAGTACTTC. The gene calls are TRBV9 and TRBJ2-7; TRBD1 matches at 9 bases. This CDR3 is 15 amino acids long. Trimming cost V 1 base and J 5 bases; bases outside gene matches: 7. Germline V gene data show CDR1 as SGDLS and CDR2 as YYNGEE.